This is a list of T cell receptor beta chains from one sample in a study of T cell repertoires in cytomegalovirus infection. TCRdb analysed the reads with MiXCR anew, one entry per CDR3 protein. This sample has under 800,000 distinct CDR3 sequences, with roughly 26% found just once. The source material was CD8+ T cells from PBMCs. The receptor source for this set is a human donor in good health (CMV status not recorded). Some clones in this sample may be carry-over from other donors' samples. CDR3s include the opening cysteine and the closing phenylalanine or tryptophan. Fields, in order: V gene, J gene, clone size, D gene, CDR3 protein, CDR3 DNA. The D gene is left open where the match is weak. Clone size is given for some rows only: seen once, a few or many times, or a class if the clone is expanded.

TRBV29-1	TRBJ1-2	few	TRBD1	CSVYRQGPYGYTF	TGCAGCGTTTACAGACAGGGACCCTATGGCTACACCTTC
TRBV29-1	TRBJ2-1	NA	TRBD2	CSVGRLAPKQNEQFF	TGCAGCGTTGGGAGACTAGCCCCAAAACAGAATGAGCAGTTCTTC
TRBV6-5	TRBJ2-3	few	TRBD2	CASSYSHSGVYTDTQYF	TGTGCCAGCAGTTACTCCCATAGCGGGGTATACACAGATACGCAGTATTTT
TRBV4-1	TRBJ2-7	NA	NA	CASSDGPYEQYF	TGCGCCAGCAGTGACGGGCCCTACGAGCAGTACTTC
TRBV20-1	TRBJ1-4	few	TRBD1	CSARARDRINEKLFF	TGCAGTGCTAGAGCTCGGGACAGAATTAATGAAAAACTGTTTTTT
TRBV6-5	TRBJ2-3	NA	NA	CASSYRDTSVDTQYF	TGTGCCAGCAGTTACAGGGACACGTCGGTGGATACGCAGTATTTT
TRBV6-2/TRBV6-3	TRBJ1-5	few	NA	CASRTLNQPQHF	TGTGCCAGCAGGACGCTCAATCAGCCCCAGCATTTT
TRBV3-1	TRBJ2-5	NA	NA	CASSPQTGTWEETQYF	TGTGCCAGCAGCCCCCAAACCGGGACTTGGGAAGAGACCCAGTACTTC
TRBV27	TRBJ2-7	many	NA	CASSLNRMREQYF	TGTGCCAGCAGTTTAAACAGGATGCGCGAGCAGTACTTC
TRBV29-1	TRBJ2-2	few	NA	CSALAGDTGELFF	TGCAGCGCGCTGGCAGGGGACACCGGGGAGCTGTTTTTT
TRBV7-8	TRBJ2-1	few	NA	CASSRIYNEQFF	TGTGCCAGCAGCCGAATTTACAATGAGCAGTTCTTC
TRBV29-1	TRBJ1-1	NA	NA	CSVLRLGHLNTEAFF	TGCAGCGTTTTACGCTTAGGACACCTGAACACTGAAGCTTTCTTT
TRBV28	TRBJ1-2	few	NA	CASRPDRQYAYTF	TGTGCCAGCCGCCCCGACAGGCAATATGCCTACACCTTC
TRBV2	TRBJ1-5	NA	TRBD1	CASRSQGFSNQPQHF	TGTGCCAGCAGGTCACAGGGGTTCAGCAATCAGCCCCAGCATTTT
TRBV28	TRBJ2-7	NA	NA	CASGRAMFYEQYF	TGTGCCAGCGGCCGGGCCATGTTTTACGAGCAGTACTTC
TRBV10-3	TRBJ2-3	NA	TRBD2	CAIKRPRTSGATDTQYF	TGTGCCATCAAAAGACCCCGGACTAGCGGGGCCACAGATACGCAGTATTTT
TRBV7-9	TRBJ2-5	many	TRBD2	CASSLRRGKQETQYF	TGTGCCAGCAGCTTACGGCGGGGGAAACAAGAGACCCAGTACTTC
TRBV11-2	TRBJ2-1	few	NA	CASSLAAGGGRWGEQFF	TGTGCCAGCAGCTTAGCTGCTGGAGGGGGACGTTGGGGTGAGCAGTTCTTC
TRBV6-2/TRBV6-3	TRBJ2-7	NA	NA	CASSYLRDTYSYEQYF	TGTGCCAGCAGTTACCTCCGGGACACTTACTCCTACGAGCAGTACTTC
TRBV12-3/TRBV12-4	TRBJ1-5	many	NA	CASSLEAYSNQPQHF	TGTGCCAGCAGTTTAGAGGCTTATAGCAATCAGCCCCAGCATTTT
TRBV6-5	TRBJ1-1	NA	TRBD1	CASRPDRANTEAFF	TGTGCCAGCAGACCAGACAGGGCCAACACTGAAGCTTTCTTT
TRBV12-3/TRBV12-4	TRBJ2-7	once	TRBD2	CASSFPASGGTYEQYF	TGTGCCAGCAGTTTCCCCGCTAGCGGGGGAACCTACGAGCAGTACTTC
TRBV12-3/TRBV12-4	TRBJ1-2	NA	NA	CASGFGGYTF	TGTGCCAGCGGTTTCGGTGGCTACACCTTC
TRBV7-9	TRBJ2-1	many	TRBD2	CASSMGGYPYNEQFF	TGTGCCAGCAGCATGGGAGGGTACCCCTACAATGAGCAGTTCTTC
TRBV29-1	TRBJ2-1	NA	TRBD2	CSALAGGYNEQFF	TGCAGCGCTCTAGCGGGGGGCTACAATGAGCAGTTCTTC
TRBV5-1	TRBJ2-7	NA	NA	CASSLLEGVYEQYF	TGCGCCAGCAGCCTCCTGGAAGGAGTCTACGAGCAGTACTTC
TRBV2	TRBJ2-1	NA	NA	CASQPRVYNEQFF	TGTGCCAGCCAACCTAGGGTATACAATGAGCAGTTCTTC
TRBV19	TRBJ2-7	many	NA	CASSVGTSYEQYF	TGTGCCAGCAGTGTCGGGACATCGTACGAGCAGTACTTC
TRBV14	TRBJ2-1	many	TRBD2	CASSQEGSGAYNEQFF	TGTGCCAGCAGCCAAGAAGGTAGCGGGGCCTACAATGAGCAGTTCTTC
TRBV6-2/TRBV6-3	TRBJ1-6	few	NA	CASSYRDILWRSYNSPLHF	TGTGCCAGCAGTTACCGGGACATTCTTTGGCGCTCCTATAATTCACCCCTCCACTTT
TRBV4-1	TRBJ1-5	NA	NA	CASSQVSDQPQHF	TGCGCCAGCAGCCAAGTGTCTGATCAGCCCCAGCATTTT
TRBV25-1	TRBJ2-2	NA	NA	CASSHHSETGELFF	TGTGCCAGCAGTCACCACTCAGAAACCGGGGAGCTGTTTTTT
TRBV25-1	TRBJ1-2	NA	NA	CASSRAGDQGYTF	TGTGCCAGCAGTAGGGCAGGGGATCAGGGCTACACCTTC
TRBV9	TRBJ2-2	NA	NA	CASSDTVYETNTGELFF	TGTGCCAGCAGCGACACCGTCTACGAAACGAACACCGGGGAGCTGTTTTTT
TRBV4-1	TRBJ2-7	many	TRBD1	CASSQSGTAPHEQYF	TGCGCCAGCAGCCAATCTGGGACAGCCCCCCACGAGCAGTACTTC
TRBV7-9	TRBJ2-1	NA	NA	CASSLFEIYSKDFFTGSSYNEQFF	TGTGCCAGCAGCTTATTCGAAATTTATTCGAAAGATTTCTTCACAGGCAGCTCCTACAATGAGCAGTTCTTC
TRBV14	TRBJ1-4	NA	NA	CASSQDYEKLFF	TGTGCCAGCAGCCAAGATTATGAGAAACTGTTTTTT
TRBV29-1	TRBJ2-2	few	TRBD2	CSVTGTSGGPHTGELFF	TGCAGCGTTACCGGGACTAGCGGGGGGCCCCACACCGGGGAGCTGTTTTTT
TRBV6-2/TRBV6-3	TRBJ2-7	few	TRBD2	CASSPGPSGTGYEQYF	TGTGCCAGCAGCCCCGGGCCTAGCGGGACGGGATACGAGCAGTACTTC
TRBV4-1	TRBJ2-2	NA	NA	CASSQDQGITGELFF	TGCGCCAGCAGCCAAGATCAGGGGATCACCGGGGAGCTGTTTTTT
TRBV24-1	TRBJ2-2	few	NA	CATEGVGNTGELFF	TGTGCCACGGAGGGGGTAGGGAACACCGGGGAGCTGTTTTTT
TRBV4-3	TRBJ2-1	few	TRBD2	CASSQHAAGGSYNEQFF	TGCGCCAGCAGCCAACACGCAGCGGGGGGCTCCTACAATGAGCAGTTCTTC
TRBV10-3	TRBJ1-2	many	TRBD1	CAIEDRDERAGYGYTF	TGTGCCATCGAAGACAGGGACGAGAGAGCTGGCTATGGCTACACCTTC
TRBV15	TRBJ2-6	NA	NA	CATSRDPGGDLGANVLTF	TGTGCCACCAGCAGAGATCCAGGCGGGGATCTCGGGGCCAACGTCCTGACTTTC
TRBV28	TRBJ1-5	many	NA	CASSLRAFNQPQHF	TGTGCCAGCAGTTTGCGGGCTTTCAATCAGCCCCAGCATTTT
TRBV15	TRBJ2-7	NA	TRBD1	CATSRGTGSHEQYF	TGTGCCACCAGCAGAGGGACAGGGTCCCACGAGCAGTACTTC
TRBV4-1	TRBJ1-5	NA	NA	CASSQDNRAQPQHF	TGCGCCAGCAGCCAAGATAACAGGGCTCAGCCCCAGCATTTT